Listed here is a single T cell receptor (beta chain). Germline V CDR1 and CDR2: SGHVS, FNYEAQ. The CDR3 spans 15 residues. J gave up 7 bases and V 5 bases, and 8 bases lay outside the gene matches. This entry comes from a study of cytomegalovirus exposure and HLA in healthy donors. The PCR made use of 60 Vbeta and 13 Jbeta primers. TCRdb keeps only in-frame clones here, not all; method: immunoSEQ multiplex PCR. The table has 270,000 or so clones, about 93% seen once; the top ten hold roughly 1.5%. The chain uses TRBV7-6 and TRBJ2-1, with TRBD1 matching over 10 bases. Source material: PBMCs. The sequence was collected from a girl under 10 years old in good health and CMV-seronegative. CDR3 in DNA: TGTGCCAGCAGCCCCGGGACAGGGGATAGGAATGAGCAGTTCTTC. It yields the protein CASSPGTGDRNEQFF.